Here is one T cell receptor (beta chain) with its context. This specimen comes from a study of OX40 agonist ivuxolimab in advanced cancers. The CDR3 loop spans 12 amino acids. CDR1 and CDR2 (germline): SGHDT, YYEEEE. Trimming left V 2 bases short and J 9 bases short, with 9 bases between. TCRdb keeps only in-frame clones here, not all; method: immunoSEQ multiplex PCR. The table lists nearly 70,000 clones, more than 75% of them singletons. The chain is built from TRBV5-6 and TRBJ2-1; TRBD2 is a possible D gene (5 bases). The sequenced sample was CD4+ or CD8+ T cells sorted from blood, obtained in a trial of the OX40 agonist ivuxolimab. This receptor was taken from an adult with an advanced solid tumor such as melanoma, head and neck, liver or kidney cancer. CDR3 sequence: CASSFPEGEQFF. The CDR3 DNA sequence: TGTGCCAGCAGCTTCCCCGAGGGTGAGCAGTTCTTC.